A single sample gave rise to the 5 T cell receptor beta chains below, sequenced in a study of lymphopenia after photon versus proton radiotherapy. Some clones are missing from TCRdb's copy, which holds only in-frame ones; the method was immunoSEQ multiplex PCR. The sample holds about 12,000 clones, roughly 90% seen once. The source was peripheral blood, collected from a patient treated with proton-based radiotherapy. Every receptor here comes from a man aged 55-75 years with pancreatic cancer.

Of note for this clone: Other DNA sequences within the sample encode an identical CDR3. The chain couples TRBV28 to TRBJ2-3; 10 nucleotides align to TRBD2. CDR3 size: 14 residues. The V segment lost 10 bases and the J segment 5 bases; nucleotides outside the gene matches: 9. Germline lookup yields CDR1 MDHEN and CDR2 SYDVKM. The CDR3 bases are TGTGCCACTAAAGCGGGAGGGCCAATAGATACGCAGTATTTT. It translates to CATKAGGPIDTQYF.

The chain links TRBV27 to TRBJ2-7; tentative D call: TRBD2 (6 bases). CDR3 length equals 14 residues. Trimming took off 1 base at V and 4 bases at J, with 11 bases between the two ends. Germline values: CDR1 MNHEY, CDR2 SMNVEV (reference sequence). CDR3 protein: CASSLYGSPYEQYF. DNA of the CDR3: TGTGCCAGCAGTTTATACGGGAGCCCATACGAGCAGTACTTC.

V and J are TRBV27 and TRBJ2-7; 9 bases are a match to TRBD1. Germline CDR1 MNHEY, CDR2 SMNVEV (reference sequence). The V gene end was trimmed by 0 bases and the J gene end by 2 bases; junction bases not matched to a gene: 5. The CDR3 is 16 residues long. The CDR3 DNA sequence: TGTGCCAGCAGTTTATCTCTAGGGGACAGGGCCTACGAGCAGTACTTC. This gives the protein CASSLSLGDRAYEQYF.

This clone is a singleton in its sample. The CDR3 sequence is CASSRWSGHTNTGELFF. The DNA for the CDR3 is TGTGCCAGCAGCAGATGGTCGGGTCATACGAACACCGGGGAGCTGTTTTTT. This chain connects TRBV11-2 to TRBJ2-2; D remains unclear. The CDR3 contains 17 residues. Germline CDR1 is SGHAT and CDR2 is FQNNGV. Trimming shortened V by 5 bases and J by 0 bases, and 16 bases separated the two germline ends. Full variable domain (outside the CDR3, taken from reference TRBV11-2 and TRBJ2-2): EAGVAQSPRYKIIEKRQSVAFWCNPISGHATLYWYQQILGQGPKLLIQFQNNGVVDDSQLPKDRFSAERLKGVDSTLKIQPAKLEDSAVYLCASSRWSGHTNTGELFFGEGSRLTVL.

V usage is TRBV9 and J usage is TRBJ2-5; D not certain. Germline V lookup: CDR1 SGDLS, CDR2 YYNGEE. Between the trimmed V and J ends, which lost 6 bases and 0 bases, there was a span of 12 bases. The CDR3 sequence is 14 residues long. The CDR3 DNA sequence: TGTGCCAGCACCGGCCCCCCGTACCAAGAGACCCAGTACTTC. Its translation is CASTGPPYQETQYF.